One sample yielded the 19 T cell receptor beta chains listed below, sequenced in a study of CD8+CD57+ T cells in acquired aplastic anemia. Genomic DNA, serving as template, underwent TCR beta VDJ and CDR3 profiling. TCRdb fed the reads into MiXCR, producing one record per CDR3 protein. The sample contains under 200,000 distinct CDR3 sequences, around half of which appear only once. Previously, flow cytometry had revealed CD8+CD57+ cell expansion in the patients chosen for sequencing. Sequencing was carried out using sorted CD4+, CD8+, or CD8+CD57+ T cells (not recorded which) from PBMCs. These receptors were obtained from a human donor with aplastic anemia.

The chain is built from TRBV4-1 and TRBJ2-7; the D gene is possibly TRBD1 (6 bases). The CDR3 sequence is 15 residues long. Looked up from germline, CDR1 is MGHRA and CDR2 is YSYEKL. Trimming stripped 0 bases from V and 2 bases from J, with 11 bases between. CDR3 nucleotide sequence: TGCGCCAGCAGCCAAGAGGGGGCAAGTACCTACGAGCAGTACTTC. Its translation: CASSQEGASTYEQYF.

Many counts were recorded for this clonotype. J is TRBJ1-2 and V is TRBV10-3; D gene uncertain. From germline, CDR1 is ENHRY and CDR2 SYGVKD. This CDR3 is 13 amino acids long. Trimming left V 4 bases short and J 3 bases short, with 9 bases between. The CDR3 nucleotides read TGTGCCATCAGTGGTACCGGCGACTATGGCTACACCTTC. Its translation: CAISGTGDYGYTF.

The rearrangement uses TRBV25-1 and TRBJ1-2; the D is unclear. V lost 1 base and J lost 4, with 4 bases in between. The CDR3 is 12 residues long. The germline CDR1 and CDR2 sequences are MGHDK and SYGVNS. The CDR3 DNA reads as TGTGCCAGCAGTGAATCTGGCTATGGCTACACCTTC. Its translation: CASSESGYGYTF.

This clonotype has just one count. The rearrangement uses TRBV29-1 and TRBJ2-2; D not certain. Germline CDR1 is SQVTM and CDR2 is ANQGSEA. This CDR3 spans 12 amino acids. The ends were cut back, 6 bases at V and 6 bases at J, with 11 bases in the middle. CDR3 region: CSVEPRAGELFF. CDR3 bases: TGCAGCGTGGAACCTCGTGCCGGGGAGCTGTTTTTT.

The rearrangement joins TRBV7-6 to TRBJ1-1; 7 bases are a match to TRBD1. CDR3 length: 17 residues. The ends lost 5 bases at V and 1 base at J; junction bases unmatched: 13. The germline V gene encodes CDR1 SGHVS and CDR2 FNYEAQ. CDR3 region: CASSRDRDGIKNTEAFF. The CDR3 region has the DNA TGTGCCAGCAGCCGAGACAGGGACGGGATCAAGAACACTGAAGCTTTCTTT.

Concerning this clonotype: A much more abundant neighbour one base away suggests this may be a read error. CDR3 DNA sequence: TGCGCCAGCACGAAACAGGGGACGGTCACAGATACGCAGTATTTT. Its protein is CASTKQGTVTDTQYF. The gene calls are TRBV5-1 and TRBJ2-3; 7 bases match TRBD1. Germline V gene lookup returns CDR1 SGHRS and CDR2 YFSETQ. This CDR3 is 15 amino acids long. The ends lost 6 bases at V and 2 bases at J; junction bases unmatched: 9. Drawing the rest from reference TRBV5-1 and TRBJ2-3, the complete variable domain is KAGVTQTPRYLIKTRGQQVTLSCSPISGHRSVSWYQQTPGQGLQFLFEYFSETQRNKGNFPGRFSGRQFSNSRSEMNVSTLELGDSALYLCASTKQGTVTDTQYFGPGTRLTVL.

This clonotype appeared many times. The genes are TRBV5-1 and TRBJ2-5, with D uncertain. V lost 0 bases and J lost 5, with 11 bases in between. CDR1 is SGHRS and CDR2 is YFSETQ in the germline V gene. The CDR3 consists of 14 residues. In DNA, the CDR3 is TGCGCCAGCAGCTTGGAACACTTGGGGGAGACCCAGTACTTC. Encoded protein: CASSLEHLGETQYF.

Ten or more counts support this clonotype. The chain uses TRBV11-2 and TRBJ2-7; TRBD2 aligns across 13 bases. The CDR3 spans 19 residues. Germline CDR1 SGHAT, CDR2 FQNNGV. V trimming: 5 bases; J trimming: 0 bases; junction bases outside the gene matches: 13. CDR3 nucleotide sequence: TGTGCCAGCAGCGTCCGCGGGACTAGCGGGGTCACTAGCTCCTACGAGCAGTACTTC. The encoded protein is CASSVRGTSGVTSSYEQYF.

This clonotype was detected ten times or more. V and J are TRBV7-3 and TRBJ1-1; 7 bases are shared with TRBD1. The CDR3 sequence is 14 residues long. Germline V gene sequence: CDR1 SGHTA, CDR2 FQGTGA. V was clipped by 5 bases and J by 1 base; unmatched bases: 4. CDR3 loop: CASSAGTANTEAFF. The CDR3, as DNA: TGTGCCAGCAGCGCCGGGACAGCGAACACTGAAGCTTTCTTT.

In the case of this clonotype: A junction boundary mismatches the germline segment, possibly from a read error. The CDR3 spells CAGSPRLRGETQYF. The CDR3, as DNA: TGTGCCGGCAGCCCTCGACTACGTGGGGAGACCCAGTACTTC. The genes are TRBV2 and TRBJ2-5, with a tentative D call TRBD2 (5 bases). Germline V gene sequence: CDR1 SNHLY, CDR2 FYNNEI. The CDR3 runs 14 residues.

Many counts were recorded for this clonotype. In DNA, the CDR3 is TGTGCCAGCAGATTCACCGGGACAGGGCATGGCTACACCTTC. It specifies CASRFTGTGHGYTF. This sequence joins TRBV6-1 and TRBJ1-2; 9 nucleotides align to TRBD1. The V segment lost 6 bases and the J segment 6 bases; nucleotides outside the gene matches: 8. This CDR3 is built from 14 residues. Germline V gene lookup returns CDR1 MNHNS and CDR2 SASEGT.

Many counts were recorded for this clonotype. The rearrangement uses TRBV6-1 and TRBJ1-6; D gene uncertain. From germline, CDR1 is MNHNS and CDR2 SASEGT. Trimming stripped 7 bases from V and 8 bases from J, with 12 bases between. This CDR3 region has 13 residues. As DNA, the CDR3 is TGTGCCAGCAACCGAGGGAGGGATTCACCCCTCCACTTT. Encoded protein: CASNRGRDSPLHF.

This clonotype was found a few times. This clone may be a read error of a much larger clone one base away. V gene TRBV12-3 or TRBV12-4 combines with J gene TRBJ2-2, with unresolved D. Trimming pared 3 bases from V and 7 bases from J, leaving 12 bases between. The CDR3 length is 14 residues. CDR3: CASSLFPQIGELFF. The CDR3 DNA is TGTGCCAGCAGTTTGTTCCCCCAAATCGGGGAGCTGTTTTTT.

This clonotype appeared many times. This chain links TRBV12-3 or TRBV12-4 with TRBJ2-6; D is unresolved. The V end lost 6 bases, the J end lost 3 bases, and 12 bases lay between the germline ends. The CDR3 runs to 15 residues. The CDR3 region is CASSPHADGANVLTF. The CDR3, as DNA: TGTGCCAGCAGCCCCCACGCGGATGGGGCCAACGTCCTGACTTTC.

In this sample, this clonotype turned up many times. The chain carries TRBV20-1 and TRBJ2-1; 12 positions match TRBD2. This CDR3 has 15 residues. Looked up from germline, CDR1 is DFQATT and CDR2 is SNEGSKA (reference sequence). V dropped 6 bases and J dropped 6; count of bases not matched to a gene: 9. The CDR3 here is CSASRPSGRVNEQFF. The CDR3 coding sequence is TGCAGTGCCAGCCGCCCTAGCGGGAGGGTCAATGAGCAGTTCTTC.

A word on this clonotype: Being one base from a much bigger clone, this may be a read error. The rearrangement joins TRBV20-1 to TRBJ2-1, with D perhaps TRBD2 (6 bases). The J call may not be correct, given that the DNA end is closer to TRBJ2-7. Germline CDR1 DFQATT, CDR2 SNEGSKA (reference sequence). The CDR3 loop spans 12 amino acids. The CDR3, as DNA: TGCAGTGCAGAAGACAGCGGGCGGGAGCAGTACTTC. This translates into CSAEDSGREQYF.

This clonotype showed up many times. V usage is TRBV20-1 and J usage is TRBJ1-1; TRBD1 matches at 7 bases. Germline CDR1 and CDR2: DFQATT and SNEGSKA (reference sequence). Germline trimming cut 0 bases from V and 10 bases from J; bases unmatched to any gene: 5. This CDR3 contains 12 residues. CDR3 region: CSAREGTVGAFF. The CDR3 coding sequence is TGCAGTGCTAGAGAGGGGACAGTTGGAGCTTTCTTT.

CDR3 sequence reads: CASSLGDRGLKNTEAFF. The CDR3 DNA sequence: TGTGCCAGCAGTTTGGGGGACAGGGGGCTTAAGAACACTGAAGCTTTCTTT. The chain joins TRBV12-3 or TRBV12-4 to TRBJ1-1, with 12 bases identical to TRBD1. The CDR3 is 17 residues long. Losses at the gene ends were 3 bases for V and 1 base for J; bases not matched to a gene: 6.

The chain joins TRBV7-2 to TRBJ1-6; D is unclear. Trimming removed 6 bases at V and 9 bases at J, with 18 bases between. There are 15 residues in the CDR3. From germline, CDR1 is SGHTA and CDR2 FQGNSA. The CDR3: CASSSVGLPGSPLHF. CDR3 coding DNA: TGTGCCAGCAGTTCGGTAGGCCTGCCCGGTTCACCCCTCCACTTT.